The rows below give T cell receptor beta chains drawn from one sample of a study of CD8+ T cells in alopecia areata. The table came from immunoSEQ multiplex PCR; TCRdb's copy has only in-frame clones and leaves some out. The table shows 200,000 to 250,000 clones, with over 60% occurring only once. Material: CD4+ T cells sorted from blood, obtained at week 4, from a patient treated with tofacitinib. These receptors were taken from a human donor with alopecia areata. The CDR3 runs from the conserved cysteine through the conserved F or W. A D gene is named only where the DNA matches it firmly. Clone size appears in some rows only: once, few, many, or a class for an expanded clone.

- 13 TRBJ1-5 TRBV6-5 - CASSYSNFQPQHF TGTGCCAGCAGTTACTCGAATTTTCAGCCCCAGCATTTT
- 15 TRBJ1-5 TRBV19 - CASVEGGPSNQPQHF TGTGCCAGTGTCGAGGGAGGCCCGAGCAATCAGCCCCAGCATTTT
- 15 TRBJ2-7 TRBV27 few CASKLGWGLSYEQYF TGTGCCAGCAAACTTGGCTGGGGGCTATCCTACGAGCAGTACTTC
- 16 TRBJ2-7 TRBV21-1 - CARNDPPLEDSYEQYF TGTGCCAGAAATGACCCCCCCCTGGAGGATTCCTACGAGCAGTACTTC
TRBD1 13 TRBJ1-1 TRBV4-3 - CASSQARQGTAFF TGCGCCAGCAGCCAAGCTCGACAGGGCACGGCTTTCTTT
- 13 TRBJ2-2 TRBV11-2 - CASSFSNTGELFF TGTGCCAGCAGCTTCTCAAACACCGGGGAGCTGTTTTTT
- 12 TRBJ1-2 TRBV29-1 few CSASQALGGYTF TGCAGCGCCTCACAGGCCTTGGGTGGCTACACCTTC
- 14 TRBJ1-5 TRBV29-1 - CSPPRKLSNQPQHF TGCAGCCCGCCGAGGAAGTTAAGCAATCAGCCCCAGCATTTT
TRBD2 15 TRBJ2-5 TRBV5-1 - CASSLGAGAQETQYF TGCGCCAGCAGCTTAGGAGCGGGGGCCCAAGAGACCCAGTACTTC
- 12 TRBJ1-1 TRBV30 - CAWGNPRTEAFF TGTGCCTGGGGAAACCCACGTACTGAAGCTTTCTTT
- 13 TRBJ1-6 TRBV5-4 - CASSLLGNSPLHF TGTGCCAGCAGCTTGTTGGGGAATTCACCCCTCCACTTT
- 16 TRBJ2-2 TRBV7-2 - CASSSYLFANTGELFF TGTGCCAGCAGTTCTTACCTATTCGCGAACACCGGGGAGCTGTTTTTT
- 13 TRBJ2-3 TRBV15 - CATSRPNRDTQYF TGTGCCACCAGCAGACCTAATCGGGATACGCAGTATTTT
- 14 TRBJ1-2 TRBV7-2 once CASSLGQTNYGYTF TGTGCCAGCAGCTTAGGGCAGACTAACTATGGCTACACCTTC
TRBD1 15 TRBJ2-5 TRBV6-6 - CASSPKQGIKSGQYF TGTGCCAGCAGTCCTAAACAGGGGATCAAGAGCGGCCAGTACTTC
- 15 TRBJ1-2 TRBV5-1 - CASSVGQEAGGGYTF TGCGCCAGCTCCGTGGGTCAGGAGGCCGGTGGTGGCTACACCTTC
- 15 TRBJ1-5 TRBV2 - CASSKDSNSNQPQHF TGTGCCAGCAGTAAGGACAGTAACAGCAATCAGCCCCAGCATTTT
- 15 TRBJ1-2 TRBV29-1 - CSVPSRGAGFYGYTF TGCAGCGTCCCCTCGAGGGGGGCCGGATTCTATGGCTACACCTTC
TRBD1 16 TRBJ2-7 TRBV14 few CASSQATGGSPYEQYF TGTGCCAGCAGCCAAGCGACAGGGGGTTCCCCCTACGAGCAGTACTTC
- 13 TRBJ2-3 TRBV30 - CAWKRGPTDTQYF TGTGCCTGGAAGAGGGGCCCCACAGATACGCAGTATTTT
TRBD1 14 TRBJ2-7 TRBV5-4 few CASSFGQGGYEQYF TGTGCCAGCAGCTTCGGACAGGGGGGCTACGAGCAGTACTTC
TRBD1 17 TRBJ1-2 TRBV4-1 - CASSQLPRTGGLYGYTF TGCGCCAGCAGCCAACTTCCCCGGACAGGGGGACTCTATGGCTACACCTTC
- 13 TRBJ1-2 TRBV29-1 few CSASSGTNYGYTF TGCAGCGCGTCCTCTGGAACTAACTATGGCTACACCTTC
TRBD1 14 TRBJ1-5 TRBV6-5 - CASSLGQGNQPQHF TGTGCCAGCAGTTTGGGACAGGGCAATCAGCCCCAGCATTTT
- 13 TRBJ2-7 TRBV30 - CAWSVMAGYGQYF TGTGCCTGGAGTGTAATGGCAGGGTATGGGCAGTACTTC
- 13 TRBJ1-3 TRBV30 - CAWSGPSGNTIYF TGTGCCTGGAGTGGGCCATCTGGAAACACCATATATTTT
TRBD2 14 TRBJ2-3 TRBV29-1 once CSETSGGITDTQYF TGCAGCGAGACTAGCGGGGGGATCACAGATACGCAGTATTTT
- 13 TRBJ2-5 TRBV7-9 - CASSSAPTETQYF TGTGCCAGCAGCTCGGCCCCTACCGAGACCCAGTACTTC
- 16 TRBJ2-1 TRBV9 - CASSVDPGPSYNEQFF TGTGCCAGCAGCGTAGACCCGGGGCCGTCCTACAATGAGCAGTTCTTC
- 11 TRBJ1-2 TRBV7-2 - CASSLGHGYTF TGTGCCAGCAGCTTAGGGCATGGCTACACCTTC
- 13 TRBJ1-1 TRBV7-9 - CASSLGGGERPFF TGTGCCAGCAGCTTAGGCGGAGGGGAGAGACCTTTCTTT
TRBD1 15 TRBJ1-2 TRBV29-1 - CSVDPYRGRLNGYTF TGCAGCGTTGACCCTTACAGGGGACGGTTAAATGGCTACACCTTC
TRBD2 14 TRBJ2-5 TRBV30 few CAWSWGGPGETQYF TGTGCCTGGAGTTGGGGGGGACCGGGAGAGACCCAGTACTTC
- 13 TRBJ1-1 TRBV15 few CATSRDSYTEAFF TGTGCCACCAGCAGAGATTCCTACACTGAAGCTTTCTTT
- 11 TRBJ2-7 TRBV30 - CAWQVLSEQYF TGTGCCTGGCAGGTCCTCTCCGAGCAGTACTTC
- 14 TRBJ2-7 TRBV9 - CASSPRQPSYEQYF TGTGCCAGCAGCCCAAGACAGCCCTCCTACGAGCAGTACTTC
TRBD2 13 TRBJ2-5 TRBV6-5 - CASSKGSGGAPDF TGTGCCAGCAGTAAAGGGAGCGGGGGGGCCCCCGACTTC
- 13 TRBJ1-2 TRBV29-1 - CSAAGATNYGYTF TGCAGCGCAGCAGGGGCGACTAACTATGGCTACACCTTC
TRBD2 14 TRBJ2-1 TRBV27 - CASRIAGGRHEQFF TGTGCCAGCAGAATAGCGGGGGGGCGGCATGAGCAGTTCTTC
- 10 TRBJ1-1 TRBV4-1 - CASSRAEAFF TGCGCCAGCAGTCGGGCTGAAGCTTTCTTT
TRBD2 15 TRBJ2-7 TRBV7-2 - CASSLAAGTSYEQYF TGTGCCAGCAGCTTAGCAGCGGGGACTTCCTACGAGCAGTACTTC
- 14 TRBJ1-1 TRBV7-2 - CASSLAGIGTEAFF TGTGCCAGCAGCTTAGCGGGGATAGGCACTGAAGCTTTCTTT
TRBD2 18 TRBJ2-4 TRBV9 - CASSVLPGGAMSKNIQYF TGTGCCAGCAGCGTGCTCCCCGGGGGGGCTATGTCCAAAAACATTCAGTACTTC
- 14 TRBJ2-3 TRBV9 once CASTRQGGTDTQYF TGTGCCAGCACGAGACAGGGAGGAACAGATACGCAGTATTTT
- 13 TRBJ1-1 TRBV10-3 - CAIRVGVDTEAFF TGTGCCATCAGAGTAGGGGTCGACACTGAAGCTTTCTTT
- 17 TRBJ2-3 TRBV4-2 - CASSARVGGDSTDTQYF TGTGCCAGCAGCGCACGGGTCGGCGGGGACAGCACAGATACGCAGTATTTT
- 16 TRBJ1-2 TRBV4-1 few CASSQDVGRAIYGYTF TGCGCCAGCAGCCAAGATGTGGGCAGGGCCATCTATGGCTACACCTTC